This TCR beta chain comes out of a study of blood T cell repertoires in COVID-19. Across the whole study: Acute-phase and convalescent COVID-19 samples originated in the United States, Italy and Spain.

Seattle researchers signed up patients amid active infection and tracked them longitudinally. Sequencing used immunoSEQ multiplex PCR; TCRdb keeps in-frame clones, though not all of them. This sample has 200,000 to 250,000 clones, with about 80% found just once. Germline V gene data show CDR1 as LNHDA and CDR2 as SQIVND (reference sequence). There are 15 residues in the CDR3. Trimming removed 5 bases at V and 7 bases at J, with 18 bases between. Sequencing was performed on peripheral blood. The TCR was taken from a woman older than 75 with COVID-19, enrolled during active disease. V gene TRBV19 combines with J gene TRBJ1-3, with unresolved D. CDR3 sequence: CASSPEAAMANTIYF. CDR3 bases: TGTGCCAGTAGTCCCGAGGCCGCCATGGCTAACACCATATATTTT.